One sample yielded the 8 T cell receptor beta chains listed below, sequenced in a study of T cell repertoires in cytomegalovirus infection (dated by TCRdb to 2018 to 2020). Antigens of these TCRs are unknown. The sample's treatment or condition, from its label and the paper: in vitro stimulation with specific CMV peptide epitopes to enrich CMV-specific T cells. TCRdb records Illumina HiSeq 1500 as the sequencer. TCRdb reprocessed the public reads (quality trimming at Q25 with fastp, clone calling with MiXCR) and kept in-frame beta chains. Rows merge per CDR3 protein into single entries with the most common DNA and genes. The sample table records roughly 730,000 distinct CDR3 sequences; around 30% of these occur just once. The top ten clonotypes cover about 20% of the sample. The sequenced sample was cultured PBMCs, obtained from culture after CMV antigen stimulation. The receptors originated from a human donor in good health (CMV status not recorded). Some clones in this sample may be carry-over from other donors' samples.

This clonotype was seen only a few times. The chain uses TRBV2 and TRBJ1-2, with 9 bases lining up with TRBD1. CDR1 and CDR2 from the germline V gene are SNHLY and FYNNEI. J lost 4 bases, V lost 7 bases, and 7 bases had no gene match. The CDR3 runs to 14 residues. CDR3 sequence: CASNPQGAGYGYTF. CDR3 nucleotides: TGTGCCAGCAACCCACAGGGGGCAGGCTATGGCTACACCTTC.

This clonotype appeared a few times. The CDR3 loop reads CASSLDGDSPLHF. The CDR3 nucleotides read TGTGCCAGCAGTTTAGACGGGGATTCACCCCTCCACTTT. The rearrangement uses TRBV12-3 or TRBV12-4 and TRBJ1-6; D call uncertain. The ends were cut back, 1 base at V and 8 bases at J, with 6 bases in the middle. This CDR3 comprises 13 residues.

V is TRBV3-1 and J is TRBJ2-2; D not resolved. Trimming left V 4 bases short and J 0 bases short, with 6 bases between. The CDR3 is 14 residues long. CDR1 and CDR2 (germline): LGHDT, YNNKEL (reference sequence). CDR3 loop: CASSRAANTGELFF. In DNA form, the CDR3 reads TGTGCCAGCAGCCGGGCGGCGAACACCGGGGAGCTGTTTTTT. Looking up the rest from reference TRBV3-1 and TRBJ2-2 gives the full variable domain: DTAVSQTPKYLVTQMGNDKSIKCEQNLGHDTMYWYKQDSKKFLKIMFSYNNKELIINETVPNRFSPKSPDKAHLNLHINSLELGDSAVYFCASSRAANTGELFFGEGSRLTVL.

The CDR3 DNA follows: TGCGCCAGCAGTCAATGCGTCGGCAGGAAGCGGTCGGACCGGAAAAACATTCAGTACTTC. Translating gives CASSQCVGRKRSDRKNIQYF. The V call is TRBV23-1, the J call TRBJ2-4; D is perhaps TRBD2 (5 bases). TRBV23-1 is designated an ORF whose function remains uncertain. The CDR3 is made up of 20 amino acids. V was shortened by 1 base and J by 4 bases, with 26 bases between the two germline ends.

The chain recombines TRBV18 with TRBJ2-2, with D possibly TRBD1 on 5 matching bases. The V and J ends lost 6 bases and 6 bases respectively, with 26 bases between them. The germline V gene encodes CDR1 KGHSH and CDR2 LQKENI. The CDR3 is 18 residues long. For the CDR3, the DNA is TGTGCCAGCTCGTCCCCCAATAAGTTTCGGTCACAGGCCGGGGAGCTGTTTTTT. Its protein product is CASSSPNKFRSQAGELFF.

The chain is built from TRBV20-1 and TRBJ2-7; 10 nucleotides match TRBD2. Germline CDR1 DFQATT, CDR2 SNEGSKA (reference sequence). The CDR3 length is 15 residues. V trimming: 6 bases; J trimming: 7 bases; junction bases outside the gene matches: 15. The CDR3 spells CSAAGILAGVPEQYF. CDR3 DNA sequence: TGCAGTGCGGCGGGGATCCTAGCGGGAGTACCAGAGCAGTACTTC.

J is TRBJ2-1 and V is TRBV2, with 10 bases aligning to TRBD2. Losses at the gene ends were 2 bases for V and 8 bases for J; bases not matched to a gene: 6. Germline V CDR1 and CDR2: SNHLY, FYNNEI. The CDR3 loop spans 15 amino acids. The CDR3 is CASSELAGVGDEQFF. The CDR3 DNA sequence: TGTGCCAGCAGTGAACTAGCGGGAGTTGGCGATGAGCAGTTCTTC.

V is TRBV19 and J is TRBJ2-1, with 7 bases lining up with TRBD2. Trimming took 1 base from V and 4 from J; bases not matched to a gene: 4. Germline V gene sequence: CDR1 LNHDA, CDR2 SQIVND (reference sequence). This CDR3 has 15 amino acids. The CDR3, as DNA: TGTGCCAGTAGTATAGGAGCGGGGCCTTACAATGAGCAGTTCTTC. It codes for CASSIGAGPYNEQFF.